This TCR beta chain appears in the sequencing data of a study of T cells in Graves' hyperthyroidism and ophthalmopathy. About the research overall: Peripheral blood sampling occurred at initial diagnosis, before any treatment. Broader study findings: Blood also showed most of the thyroid clonotypes that were expanded above 0.001.

Diagnosis of hyperthyroidism was new in patients aged 18 to 65, and its duration was under 2 months. The diagnostic basis comprised clinical symptoms, serum thyroxine and TRAb, thyroid ultrasound and orbital computed tomography. Regions amplified from RNA transcripts were the TCR beta CDR3 regions. HTBI primers were used for first-round RT-PCR of the TCR CDR3. TCRdb re-derived calls from the multiplex PCR reads in MiXCR, one entry per CDR3 protein. The table includes fewer than 400,000 distinct CDR3 sequences, around 25% detected once. Notes on this clonotype: What it recognizes is unknown.

The J segment lost 4 bases and the V segment lost 3 bases, leaving 7 bases of the junction unmatched. CDR3 length equals 15 residues. Looked up from germline, CDR1 is DFQATT and CDR2 is SNEGSKA (reference sequence). The sequenced sample consisted of blood. The chain couples TRBV20-1 to TRBJ2-3, with TRBD2 matching 10 bases. The origin of this receptor is a middle-aged man with Graves' hyperthyroidism. This CDR3 reads CSARVLAGPADTQYF. CDR3 DNA: TGCAGTGCTAGGGTACTAGCGGGGCCCGCAGATACGCAGTATTTT.